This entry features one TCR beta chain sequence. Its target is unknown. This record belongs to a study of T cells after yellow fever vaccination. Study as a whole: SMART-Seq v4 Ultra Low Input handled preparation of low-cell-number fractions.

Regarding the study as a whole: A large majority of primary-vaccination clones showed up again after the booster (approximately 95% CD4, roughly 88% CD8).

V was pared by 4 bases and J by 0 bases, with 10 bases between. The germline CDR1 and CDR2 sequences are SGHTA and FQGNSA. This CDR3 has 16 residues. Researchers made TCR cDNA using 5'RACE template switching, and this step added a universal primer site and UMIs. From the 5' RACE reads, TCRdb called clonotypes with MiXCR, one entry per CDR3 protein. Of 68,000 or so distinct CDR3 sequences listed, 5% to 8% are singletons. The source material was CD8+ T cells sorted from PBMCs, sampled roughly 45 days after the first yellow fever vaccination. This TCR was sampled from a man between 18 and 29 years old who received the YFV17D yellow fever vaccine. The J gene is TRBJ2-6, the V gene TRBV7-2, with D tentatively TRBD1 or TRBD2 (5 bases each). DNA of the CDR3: TGTGCCAGCAGCTCCGGGACGCACTCTGGGGCCAACGTCCTGACTTTC. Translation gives CASSSGTHSGANVLTF.